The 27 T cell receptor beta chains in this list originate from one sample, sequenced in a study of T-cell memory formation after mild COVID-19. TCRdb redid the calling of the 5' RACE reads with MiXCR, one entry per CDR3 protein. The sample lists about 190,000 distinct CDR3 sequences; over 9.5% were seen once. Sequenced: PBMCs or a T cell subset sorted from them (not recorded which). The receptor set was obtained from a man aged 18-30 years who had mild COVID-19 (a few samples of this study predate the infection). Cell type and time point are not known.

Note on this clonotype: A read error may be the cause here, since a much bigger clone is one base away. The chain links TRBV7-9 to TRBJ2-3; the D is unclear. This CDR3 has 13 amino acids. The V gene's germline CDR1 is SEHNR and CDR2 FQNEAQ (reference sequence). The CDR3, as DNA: TGTGCCGGCAGCTGGGCCAGCACAGATACGCAGTATTTT. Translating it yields CAGSWASTDTQYF.

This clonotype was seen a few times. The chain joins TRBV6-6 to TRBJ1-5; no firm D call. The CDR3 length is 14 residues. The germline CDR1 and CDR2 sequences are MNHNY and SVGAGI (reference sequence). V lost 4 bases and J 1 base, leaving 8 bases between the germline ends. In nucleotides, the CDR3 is TGTGCCAGCAGTTGGGAGGGAAGCAATCAGCCCCAGCATTTT. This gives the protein CASSWEGSNQPQHF.

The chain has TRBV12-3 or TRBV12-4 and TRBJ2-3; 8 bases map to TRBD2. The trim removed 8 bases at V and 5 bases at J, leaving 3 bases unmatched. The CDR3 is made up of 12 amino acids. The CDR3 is CASYAGGDTQYF. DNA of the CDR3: TGTGCCAGCTACGCGGGGGGAGATACGCAGTATTTT.

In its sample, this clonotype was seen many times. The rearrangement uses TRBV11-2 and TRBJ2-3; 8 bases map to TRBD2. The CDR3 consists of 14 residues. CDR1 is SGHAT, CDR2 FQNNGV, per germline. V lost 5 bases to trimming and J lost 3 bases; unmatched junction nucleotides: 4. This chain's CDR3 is CASSGGLATDTQYF. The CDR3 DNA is TGTGCCAGCAGCGGCGGACTAGCAACAGATACGCAGTATTTT.

This CDR3 is CASSLDRVKASYGQYF. The CDR3, as DNA: TGTGCCAGCAGCTTAGACAGGGTGAAGGCCTCCTACGGTCAGTACTTC. This chain uses TRBV7-2 with TRBJ2-7; maybe TRBD1 (6 bases). Trimming removed 1 base at V and 10 bases at J, with 23 bases between. Germline CDR1 and CDR2: SGHTA and FQGNSA. The CDR3 loop spans 16 amino acids.

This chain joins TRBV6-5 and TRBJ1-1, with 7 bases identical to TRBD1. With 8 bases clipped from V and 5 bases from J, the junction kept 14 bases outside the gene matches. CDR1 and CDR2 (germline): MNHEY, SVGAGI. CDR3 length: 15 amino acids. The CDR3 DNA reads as TGTGCCAGCTGGGGACAGAGACTAGGTGTGACTGAAGCTTTCTTT. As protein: CASWGQRLGVTEAFF.

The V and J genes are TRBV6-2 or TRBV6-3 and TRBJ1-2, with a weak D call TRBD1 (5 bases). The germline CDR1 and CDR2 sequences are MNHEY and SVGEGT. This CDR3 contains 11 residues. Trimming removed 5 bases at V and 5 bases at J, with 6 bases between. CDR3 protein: CASSPGYGYTF. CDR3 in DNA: TGTGCCAGCAGTCCAGGGTATGGCTACACCTTC.

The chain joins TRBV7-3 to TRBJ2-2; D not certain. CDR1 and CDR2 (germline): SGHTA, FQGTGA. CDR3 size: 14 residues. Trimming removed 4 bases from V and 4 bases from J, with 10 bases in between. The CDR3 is CASSSSRATGELFF. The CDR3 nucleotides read TGTGCCAGCAGCTCCTCCCGAGCCACCGGGGAGCTGTTTTTT.

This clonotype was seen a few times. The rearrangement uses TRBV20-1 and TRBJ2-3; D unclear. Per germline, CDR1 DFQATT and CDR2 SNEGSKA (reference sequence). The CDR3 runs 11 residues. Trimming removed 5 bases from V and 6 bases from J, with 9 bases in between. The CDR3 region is CSAGPADTQYF. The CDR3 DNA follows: TGCAGTGCTGGACCGGCGGATACGCAGTATTTT.

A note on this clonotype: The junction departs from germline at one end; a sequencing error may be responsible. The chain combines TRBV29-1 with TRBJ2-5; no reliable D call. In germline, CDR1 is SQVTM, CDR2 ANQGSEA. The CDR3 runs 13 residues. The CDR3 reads CSVVSQDQETKYF. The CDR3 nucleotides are TGCAGCGTTGTTTCGCAGGACCAAGAGACCAAGTACTTC.

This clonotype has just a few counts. CDR3 nucleotide sequence: TGTGCCAGCAGCGCGGGACCGGTAAACACTGAAGCTTTCTTT. Protein sequence: CASSAGPVNTEAFF. The V gene is TRBV7-2, the J gene TRBJ1-1, with D perhaps TRBD1 (5 bases). Germline CDR1 reads SGHTA; CDR2 reads FQGNSA. The CDR3 extends over 14 amino acids. V lost 5 bases and J 2 bases, leaving 12 bases between the germline ends.

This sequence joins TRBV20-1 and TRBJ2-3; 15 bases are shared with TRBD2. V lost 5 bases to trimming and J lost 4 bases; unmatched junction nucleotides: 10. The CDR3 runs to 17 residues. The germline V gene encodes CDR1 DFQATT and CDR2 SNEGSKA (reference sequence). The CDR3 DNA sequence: TGCAGTGCTTCGGGACTAGCGGGGGGAAGCACAGCAGATACGCAGTATTTT. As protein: CSASGLAGGSTADTQYF.

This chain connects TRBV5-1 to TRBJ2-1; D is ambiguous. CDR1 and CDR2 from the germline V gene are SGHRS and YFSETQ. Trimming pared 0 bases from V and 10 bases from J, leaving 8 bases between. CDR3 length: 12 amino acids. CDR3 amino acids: CASSLEALEQFF. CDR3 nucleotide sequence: TGCGCCAGCAGCTTGGAGGCGTTGGAGCAGTTCTTC.

The CDR3 loop is CASSLAAAGTEAFF. Written as DNA, the CDR3 is TGCGCCAGCAGCCTCGCTGCGGCCGGCACTGAAGCTTTCTTT. The chain joins TRBV5-1 to TRBJ1-1; D unresolved. Germline lookup yields CDR1 SGHRS and CDR2 YFSETQ. V was cut by 4 bases and J by 4 bases, with 14 bases left in between. The CDR3 covers 14 residues.

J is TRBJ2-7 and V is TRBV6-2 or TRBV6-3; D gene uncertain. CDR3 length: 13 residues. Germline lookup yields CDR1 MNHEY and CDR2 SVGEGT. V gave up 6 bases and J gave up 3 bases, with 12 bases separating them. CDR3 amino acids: CASRNPIVYEQYV. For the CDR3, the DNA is TGTGCCAGCAGGAATCCGATTGTCTACGAGCAGTACGTC.

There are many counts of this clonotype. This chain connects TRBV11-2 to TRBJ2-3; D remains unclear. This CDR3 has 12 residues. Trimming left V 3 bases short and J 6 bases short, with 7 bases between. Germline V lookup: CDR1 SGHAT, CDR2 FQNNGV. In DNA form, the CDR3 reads TGTGCCAGCAGCTTTTCCCGCGATACGCAGTATTTT. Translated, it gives CASSFSRDTQYF.

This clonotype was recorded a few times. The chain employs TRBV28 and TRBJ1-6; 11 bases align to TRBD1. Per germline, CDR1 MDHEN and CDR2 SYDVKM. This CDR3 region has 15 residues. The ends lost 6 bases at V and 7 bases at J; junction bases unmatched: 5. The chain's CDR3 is CASRTGQGANSPLHF. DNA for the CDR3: TGTGCCAGCAGGACCGGACAGGGGGCCAATTCACCCCTCCACTTT.

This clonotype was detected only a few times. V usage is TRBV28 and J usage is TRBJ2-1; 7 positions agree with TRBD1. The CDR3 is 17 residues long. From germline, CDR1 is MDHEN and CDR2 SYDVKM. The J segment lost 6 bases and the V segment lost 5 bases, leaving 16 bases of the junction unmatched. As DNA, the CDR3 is TGTGCCAGCAGTCCACACGTGGGACAGTCACGGGGCAATGAGCAGTTCTTC. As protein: CASSPHVGQSRGNEQFF.

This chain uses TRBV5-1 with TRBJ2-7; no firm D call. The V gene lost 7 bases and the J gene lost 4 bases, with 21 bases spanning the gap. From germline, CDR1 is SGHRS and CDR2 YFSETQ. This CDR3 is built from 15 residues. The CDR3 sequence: CASGRDGSPPYEQYF. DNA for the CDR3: TGCGCCAGCGGAAGAGATGGCTCCCCCCCTTACGAGCAGTACTTC.

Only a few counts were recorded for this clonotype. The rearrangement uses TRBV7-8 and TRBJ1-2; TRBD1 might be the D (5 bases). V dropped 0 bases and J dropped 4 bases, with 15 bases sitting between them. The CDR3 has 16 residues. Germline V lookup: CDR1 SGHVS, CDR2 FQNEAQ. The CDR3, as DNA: TGTGCCAGCAGCTTAGCGCGCGGGCAGGGCAGCTATGGCTACACCTTC. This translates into CASSLARGQGSYGYTF.

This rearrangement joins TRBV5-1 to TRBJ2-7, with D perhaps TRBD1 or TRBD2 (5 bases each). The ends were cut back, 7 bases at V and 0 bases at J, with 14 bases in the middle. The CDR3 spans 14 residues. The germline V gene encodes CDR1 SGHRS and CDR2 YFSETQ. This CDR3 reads CASGRDGTSYEQYF. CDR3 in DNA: TGCGCCAGCGGCCGGGACGGGACCTCCTACGAGCAGTACTTC.

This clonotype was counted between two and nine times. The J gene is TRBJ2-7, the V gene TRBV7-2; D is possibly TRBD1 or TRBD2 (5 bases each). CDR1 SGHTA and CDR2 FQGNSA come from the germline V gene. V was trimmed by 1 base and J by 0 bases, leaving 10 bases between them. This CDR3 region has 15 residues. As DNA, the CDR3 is TGTGCCAGCAGCTTAGATGGGGGTAGCTCCTACGAGCAGTACTTC. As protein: CASSLDGGSSYEQYF.

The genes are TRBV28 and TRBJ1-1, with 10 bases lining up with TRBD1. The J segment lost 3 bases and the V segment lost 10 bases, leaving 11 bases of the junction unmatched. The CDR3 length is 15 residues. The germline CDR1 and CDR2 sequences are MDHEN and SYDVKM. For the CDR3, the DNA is TGTGCCATTAGAGAAGACAGGGGGCATGACACTGAAGCTTTCTTT. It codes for CAIREDRGHDTEAFF. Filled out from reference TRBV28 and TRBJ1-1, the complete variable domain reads DVKVTQSSRYLVKRTGEKVFLECVQDMDHENMFWYRQDPGLGLRLIYFSYDVKMKEKGDIPEGYSVSREKKERFSLILESASTNQTSMYLCAIREDRGHDTEAFFGQGTRLTVV.

The CDR3 DNA sequence: TGTGCCAGCAGTTTTGGAGGTAACAGCCCCCAGCATTTT. As protein: CASSFGGNSPQHF. The V gene is TRBV12-3 or TRBV12-4, the J gene TRBJ1-5, with unresolved D. The CDR3 consists of 13 residues. V lost 3 bases and J lost 10, with 13 bases in between.

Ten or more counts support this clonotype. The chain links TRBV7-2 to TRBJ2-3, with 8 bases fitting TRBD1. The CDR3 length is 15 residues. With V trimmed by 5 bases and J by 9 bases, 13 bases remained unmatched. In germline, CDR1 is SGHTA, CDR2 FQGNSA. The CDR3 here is CASSPSSGQGSTQYF. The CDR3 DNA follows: TGTGCCAGCAGCCCTAGTAGCGGACAGGGCTCGACGCAGTATTTT. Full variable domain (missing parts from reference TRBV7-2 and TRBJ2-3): GAGVSQSPSNKVTEKGKDVELRCDPISGHTALYWYRQSLGQGLEFLIYFQGNSAPDKSGLPSDRFSAERTGGSVSTLTIQRTQQEDSAVYLCASSPSSGQGSTQYFGPGTRLTVL.

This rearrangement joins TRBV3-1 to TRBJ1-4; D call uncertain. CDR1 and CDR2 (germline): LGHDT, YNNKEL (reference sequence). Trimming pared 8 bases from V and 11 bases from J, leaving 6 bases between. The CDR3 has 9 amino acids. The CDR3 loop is CASLGKLFF. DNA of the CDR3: TGTGCCAGCCTGGGCAAACTGTTTTTT.

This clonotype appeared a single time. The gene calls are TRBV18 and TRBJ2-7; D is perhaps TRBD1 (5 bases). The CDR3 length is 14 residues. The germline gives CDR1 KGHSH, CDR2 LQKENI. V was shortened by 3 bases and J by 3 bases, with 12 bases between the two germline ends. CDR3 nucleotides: TGTGCCAGCTCACCTTCGACAGCCTTCTACGAGCAGTACTTC. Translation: CASSPSTAFYEQYF.